One and the same sample provided the 14 T cell receptor beta chains below, sequenced in a study of blood T cell repertoires in COVID-19. The method was immunoSEQ multiplex PCR; TCRdb's version includes in-frame clones alone and lacks a portion of them. The repertoire has about 170,000 clones, over 80% of them found once; the top ten carry around 1.6%. Material: peripheral blood. All receptors derive from a woman between 45 and 60 years old with acute or convalescent COVID-19.

The V call is TRBV18, the J call TRBJ2-7; no reliable D call. Germline V gene lookup returns CDR1 KGHSH and CDR2 LQKENI. The CDR3 has 12 amino acids. Trimming left V 5 bases short and J 5 bases short, with 10 bases between. This CDR3 is CASSTYRDEQYF. In DNA, the CDR3 is TGTGCCAGCTCAACCTACAGAGACGAGCAGTACTTC.

This clone has a single count. A junction boundary mismatches the germline segment, possibly from a read error. The chain uses TRBV7-2 and TRBJ1-5; unclear D gene. Looked up from germline, CDR1 is SGHTA and CDR2 is FQGNSA. This CDR3 spans 16 amino acids. As DNA, the CDR3 is TGTGCCAGCAGCTTAGTTGGGGAGGGCGATAATCGGCCCCAGCATTTT. Translating gives CASSLVGEGDNRPQHF.

This clone was observed a single time. The CDR3 DNA follows: TGTGCCAGCATGGAGGGGCTAACCAATTCACCCCTCCACTTT. This sequence encodes CASMEGLTNSPLHF. The genes are TRBV6-5 and TRBJ1-6, with TRBD1 as a possible D gene (5 bases). V was trimmed by 7 bases and J by 7 bases, leaving 14 bases between them. The V gene's germline CDR1 is MNHEY and CDR2 SVGAGI. The CDR3 spans 14 residues.

The V gene is TRBV11-2, the J gene TRBJ1-1; D possibly corresponds to TRBD1 (6 bases). V lost 5 bases to trimming and J lost 1 base, with 14 bases between them. This CDR3 has 15 residues. CDR1 and CDR2 from the germline V gene are SGHAT and FQNNGV. The CDR3 here is CASSDSWGQNTEAFF. The CDR3 DNA reads as TGTGCCAGCAGCGATTCCTGGGGGCAGAACACTGAAGCTTTCTTT. Full variable domain (outside the CDR3, taken from reference TRBV11-2 and TRBJ1-1): EAGVAQSPRYKIIEKRQSVAFWCNPISGHATLYWYQQILGQGPKLLIQFQNNGVVDDSQLPKDRFSAERLKGVDSTLKIQPAKLEDSAVYLCASSDSWGQNTEAFFGQGTRLTVV.

The chain employs TRBV18 and TRBJ2-5; 7 bases align to TRBD2. This CDR3 contains 14 residues. Germline values: CDR1 KGHSH, CDR2 LQKENI. V lost 2 bases to trimming and J lost 5 bases; unmatched junction nucleotides: 5. CDR3 bases: TGTGCCAGCTCACCATGGGAGGGGTCGGAGACCCAGTACTTC. Its protein product is CASSPWEGSETQYF.

The chain employs TRBV4-3 and TRBJ2-1, with 9 bases identical to TRBD1. Unmatched junction bases numbered 1, after V lost 1 base and J lost 3 bases. The CDR3 is 15 residues long. The V gene's germline CDR1 is LGHNA and CDR2 YSLEER. The CDR3 nucleotides read TGCGCCAGCAGCCAAGCGACAGGGGGCTACAATGAGCAGTTCTTC. Its protein product is CASSQATGGYNEQFF.

The chain couples TRBV4-3 to TRBJ1-2; the D gene is possibly TRBD1 (6 bases). In germline, CDR1 is LGHNA, CDR2 YSLEER. This CDR3 contains 14 residues. V lost 4 bases and J 0 bases, leaving 9 bases between the germline ends. The CDR3: CASSRDIANYGYTF. DNA for the CDR3: TGCGCCAGCAGCCGGGACATAGCTAACTATGGCTACACCTTC.

This clone was observed a handful of times. The sample carries other DNA sequences with the same CDR3. The chain couples TRBV6-2 or TRBV6-3 to TRBJ1-5; no firm D call. The germline V gene has CDR1 MNHEY and CDR2 SVGEGT. The V gene lost 5 bases and the J gene lost 0 bases, with 8 bases spanning the gap. This CDR3 is built from 14 residues. The CDR3 DNA reads TGTGCCAGCAGTATTCAGTATAGCAATCAGCCCCAGCATTTT. Translating gives CASSIQYSNQPQHF.

The V call is TRBV15, the J call TRBJ2-3; 10 bases align to TRBD2. With 4 bases clipped from V and 2 bases from J, the junction kept 6 bases outside the gene matches. The length of the CDR3 is 16 residues. Per the germline V gene, CDR1 is LNHNV and CDR2 is YYDKDF (reference sequence). The CDR3 DNA reads TGTGCCACCAGCACGTATAGCGGGAGGACCACAGATACGCAGTATTTT. Protein sequence: CATSTYSGRTTDTQYF.

The rearrangement joins TRBV6-5 to TRBJ2-1, with TRBD2 identical over 8 bases. The ends lost 5 bases at V and 2 bases at J; junction bases unmatched: 5. The CDR3 totals 15 residues. Germline V gene lookup returns CDR1 MNHEY and CDR2 SVGAGI. CDR3: CASSTGGQAYNEQFF. The CDR3 DNA sequence: TGTGCCAGCAGTACGGGGGGGCAGGCCTACAATGAGCAGTTCTTC.

J is TRBJ1-6 and V is TRBV11-2; TRBD1 agrees at 9 bases. The V gene's germline CDR1 is SGHAT and CDR2 FQNNGV. The CDR3 covers 15 residues. J was trimmed by 9 bases and V by 5 bases; bases with no gene match: 8. The CDR3 sequence is CASSSGQGQSSPLHF. CDR3 sequence (DNA): TGTGCCAGCAGCAGTGGACAGGGGCAGAGTTCACCCCTCCACTTT.

The rearrangement uses TRBV9 and TRBJ2-6, with 7 nucleotides matching TRBD1. The CDR3 has 17 amino acids. Germline V CDR1 and CDR2: SGDLS, YYNGEE. The trim removed 4 bases at V and 0 bases at J, leaving 7 bases unmatched. The CDR3 DNA is TGTGCCAGCAGCTCACCGACAGGGCCCTCTGGGGCCAACGTCCTGACTTTC. As protein: CASSSPTGPSGANVLTF.

This clone was observed a few times. The V call is TRBV4-3, the J call TRBJ1-5; the match to TRBD1 covers 12 bases. The V gene's germline CDR1 is LGHNA and CDR2 YSLEER. The V gene end was trimmed by 0 bases and the J gene end by 0 bases; junction bases not matched to a gene: 6. The CDR3 runs to 19 residues. The CDR3 DNA reads TGCGCCAGCAGCCAAGAATGGGGACAGGGGGCCTATAGCAATCAGCCCCAGCATTTT. This codes for CASSQEWGQGAYSNQPQHF.

CDR3 in DNA: TGTGCCAGTAGTATCGGGACTAATACGCAGTATTTT. It is translated as CASSIGTNTQYF. The chain employs TRBV19 and TRBJ2-3; TRBD2 matches at 7 bases. The CDR3 consists of 12 residues. Germline CDR1 LNHDA, CDR2 SQIVND (reference sequence). Germline trimming cut 3 bases from V and 7 bases from J; bases unmatched to any gene: 1.